The clone carrying this T cell receptor (beta chain) was seen ten or more times. Its antigen is undetermined. These data are taken from a study of CD8 T cells in ankylosing spondylitis. TCRdb re-derived calls from the 5' RACE reads in MiXCR, one entry per CDR3 protein. The data contain 250,000 to 350,000 distinct CDR3 sequences, about 20% of them singletons. Study-wide results and caveats: Some motif variants had been reported before (in reactive arthritis synovial fluid and blood). What appeared characteristic of ankylosing spondylitis blood was a TCR beta motif of eight highly homologous variants.

CDR3 length: 14 amino acids. Deletions cut 4 bases from V and 1 base from J, with 10 bases between. CDR1 and CDR2 (germline): LGHNA, YSLEER. Material: blood, either unsorted or a sorted T cell fraction (not recorded which). This chain links TRBV4-3 with TRBJ2-5; a weak D match, TRBD2 (6 bases). This clonotype was obtained from a female donor with ankylosing spondylitis or in good health (not recorded which). Here the CDR3 reads CASSLADAQETQYF. CDR3 nucleotide sequence: TGCGCCAGCAGCCTAGCGGACGCCCAAGAGACCCAGTACTTC.